This T cell receptor beta chain derives from a study of blood T cell repertoires in COVID-19. Repertoires were generated with immunoSEQ multiplex PCR, while TCRdb's copy carries only in-frame clones and drops some. Counted here are 200,000 or so clones, around four fifths occurring once; the ten biggest clones make up about 5%. Germline CDR1 and CDR2: SGHVS and FQNEAQ. Trimming left V 7 bases short and J 8 bases short, with 12 bases between. The CDR3 has 13 residues. V gene TRBV7-8 combines with J gene TRBJ1-6; D gene uncertain. This sequence originates from a woman younger than 45 with acute or convalescent COVID-19. The sample was peripheral blood. The CDR3 loop reads CASTQLRDSPLHF. As DNA, the CDR3 is TGTGCCAGCACCCAACTTCGAGATTCACCCCTCCACTTT.